Listed below are T cell receptor beta chains from one sample, sequenced in a study of shared clonotypes between healthy human individuals. The repertoire was sequenced with immunoSEQ multiplex PCR; TCRdb's copy has only in-frame clones and lacks some. The sample has 2 million to 2.5 million clones; around 95% are singletons. Sample: naive CD4+ T cells sorted from blood. The receptor source for this set is a man aged 18-30 years in good health. Both conserved end residues are part of each CDR3. Each record gives: J gene, V gene, D gene, clone size, CDR3 DNA, CDR3 protein. D genes are given only for firm matches. Part of the rows lack a size; the others show once, few, many or a class for expanded clones.

J: TRBJ1-5; V: TRBV20-1; D: -; size: -; DNA: TGCAGTGCTAAGGCGGACCAGCCCCAGCATTTT; CDR3: CSAKADQPQHF
J: TRBJ2-5; V: TRBV7-7; D: TRBD2; size: -; DNA: TGTGCTAGCAGCGGGAGCGGGAGTGGAGAGACCCAGTACTTC; CDR3: CASSGSGSGETQYF
J: TRBJ2-3; V: TRBV6-5; D: TRBD2; size: -; DNA: TGTGCCAGCAGACCGGGACTAGCCTCAGTTTTCGAGTATTTT; CDR3: CASRPGLASVFEYF
J: TRBJ1-1; V: TRBV28; D: TRBD1; size: -; DNA: TGTGCCAGCAGATTGGGACAGGCCTTGAACACTGAAGCTTTCTTT; CDR3: CASRLGQALNTEAFF
J: TRBJ2-7; V: TRBV7-2; D: -; size: -; DNA: TGTGCCAGCAGCTTAGTGTCGCCCCCGGACGAGCAGTACTTC; CDR3: CASSLVSPPDEQYF
J: TRBJ2-1; V: TRBV7-2; D: -; size: -; DNA: TGTGCCAGCAGCTTCCTGGGGACGTCCTACAATGAGCAGTTCTTC; CDR3: CASSFLGTSYNEQFF
J: TRBJ2-1; V: TRBV6-1; D: -; size: -; DNA: TGTGCCAGCAGTGGACCGACTACGAGCTCCTACAATGAGCAGTTCTTC; CDR3: CASSGPTTSSYNEQFF
J: TRBJ1-6; V: TRBV10-3; D: -; size: few; DNA: TGTGCCATCAGTGAAGGGTCCTATAATTCACCCCTCCACTTT; CDR3: CAISEGSYNSPLHF
J: TRBJ1-4; V: TRBV19; D: -; size: -; DNA: TGTGCCAGTAGTATTTTTGGGACAAGTGAAAAACTGTTTTTT; CDR3: CASSIFGTSEKLFF
J: TRBJ1-5; V: TRBV7-3; D: TRBD1; size: -; DNA: TGTGCCAGCAGCCGAGGGGGCGCGCCAGCACTTACCCAGCATTTT; CDR3: CASSRGGAPALTQHF
J: TRBJ2-7; V: TRBV7-2; D: -; size: once; DNA: TGTGCCAGCAGCTTAGAGGGGGGACATACCTACGAGCAGTACTTC; CDR3: CASSLEGGHTYEQYF
J: TRBJ1-6; V: TRBV30; D: -; size: -; DNA: TGTGCCTGGAGGCCGCAGAGCGGGTCACCCCTCCACTTT; CDR3: CAWRPQSGSPLHF
J: TRBJ1-2; V: TRBV6-1; D: TRBD1; size: -; DNA: TGTGCCAGCAGGGGGACAGGGCTGACCTATGGCTACACCTTC; CDR3: CASRGTGLTYGYTF
J: TRBJ2-5; V: TRBV9; D: TRBD2; size: -; DNA: TGTGCCAGCAGCGTAGGTGATAGCGGGGGTGAGACCCAGTACTTC; CDR3: CASSVGDSGGETQYF
J: TRBJ1-4; V: TRBV9; D: -; size: -; DNA: TGTGCCAGCAGCGTAAAATCCGGGACAAAACTGTTTTTT; CDR3: CASSVKSGTKLFF
J: TRBJ1-1; V: TRBV4-3; D: -; size: -; DNA: TGCGCCAGCAGCCAGGAGTCGGGGGGCGCCGGGAACACTGAAGCTTTCTTT; CDR3: CASSQESGGAGNTEAFF
J: TRBJ1-6; V: TRBV5-1; D: -; size: -; DNA: TGCGCCAGCAGCTTGGACAGGGCAAATTCACCCCTCCACTTT; CDR3: CASSLDRANSPLHF